The 28 T cell receptor beta chains given below trace back to one sample, sequenced in a study of shared clonotypes between healthy human individuals. Sequencing used immunoSEQ multiplex PCR; TCRdb keeps in-frame clones, though not all of them. Of 1,500,000 or so clones detected, roughly 95% appear once; the ten largest clones hold more than 0.9%. The sequencing input was naive CD4+ T cells sorted from blood. Subset: CD45RA+ positively selected. The receptors were sampled from a man younger than 40 in good health.

The rearrangement uses TRBV7-2 and TRBJ1-2, with TRBD1 identical over 10 bases. This CDR3 region has 17 residues. Germline assignment: CDR1 SGHTA and CDR2 FQGNSA. J was trimmed by 7 bases and V by 0 bases; bases with no gene match: 11. The CDR3 DNA is TGTGCCAGCAGCTTAGCCTTCGGGACAGGGGCGGGAAGTGGCTACACCTTC. Translating it yields CASSLAFGTGAGSGYTF.

The chain links TRBV5-5 to TRBJ1-1; D perhaps matches TRBD1 (6 bases). This CDR3 spans 14 amino acids. The V end lost 7 bases, the J end lost 2 bases, and 15 bases lay between the germline ends. Germline CDR1 reads SGHKS; CDR2 reads YYEKEE (reference sequence). The CDR3 DNA reads TGTGCCAGCCGCCTCGGGGGCGGAAACACTGAAGCTTTCTTT. Amino acids: CASRLGGGNTEAFF.

The chain combines TRBV10-3 with TRBJ2-1; 7 nucleotides match TRBD2. The CDR3 runs to 17 residues. Germline loops: CDR1 ENHRY, CDR2 SYGVKD. V lost 1 base, J lost 7 bases, and 13 bases stayed unmatched. The CDR3 nucleotides read TGTGCCATCAGTGAGTACCCTAGCGGAGGCTCGGGGAATGAGCAGTTCTTC. Protein sequence: CAISEYPSGGSGNEQFF.

With respect to this clone: Other DNA sequences within the sample encode an identical CDR3. The V gene is TRBV5-1, the J gene TRBJ2-5; D remains unclear. V gave up 0 bases and J gave up 5 bases, with 5 bases separating them. Germline V gives CDR1 SGHRS, CDR2 YFSETQ. The CDR3 loop spans 12 amino acids. CDR3 sequence reads: CASSLGVETQYF. CDR3 coding DNA: TGCGCCAGCAGCTTGGGAGTGGAGACCCAGTACTTC.

This chain uses TRBV7-9 with TRBJ2-7; 8 nucleotides match TRBD1. The germline V gene encodes CDR1 SEHNR and CDR2 FQNEAQ (reference sequence). Trimming removed 5 bases from V and 5 bases from J; junction bases left unmatched: 17. The CDR3 totals 17 residues. Written as DNA, the CDR3 is TGTGCCAGCAGCCGACTGGTGGTGTCAGGGGGCGCGGACGAGCAGTACTTC. As protein: CASSRLVVSGGADEQYF.

The chain carries TRBV28 and TRBJ2-3, with 10 bases matching TRBD1. V trimming: 2 bases; J trimming: 4 bases; junction bases outside the gene matches: 9. This CDR3 has 17 amino acids. Per the germline V gene, CDR1 is MDHEN and CDR2 is SYDVKM. The CDR3 sequence is CASSLIGRDRGADTQYF. CDR3 DNA: TGTGCCAGCAGTTTAATAGGCCGGGACAGGGGAGCAGATACGCAGTATTTT.

The V call is TRBV19, the J call TRBJ2-1; the match to TRBD1 covers 10 bases. CDR3 length equals 14 residues. After removal of 8 bases from V and 4 bases from J, the junction contained 5 bases not matched to a gene. Germline CDR1 reads LNHDA; CDR2 reads SQIVND (reference sequence). The CDR3 nucleotides read TGTGCCAGTGGCCCGGGACAGGGGTACAATGAGCAGTTCTTC. Residues: CASGPGQGYNEQFF. The whole variable domain, filled in from reference TRBV19 and TRBJ2-1, reads DGGITQSPKYLFRKEGQNVTLSCEQNLNHDAMYWYRQDPGQGLRLIYYSQIVNDFQKGDIAEGYSVSREKKESFPLTVTSAQKNPTAFYLCASGPGQGYNEQFFGPGTRLTVL.

The chain links TRBV11-2 to TRBJ1-1, with 10 bases matching TRBD1. V shed 6 bases and J 7 bases; nucleotides not matched to a gene: 5. The CDR3 sequence is 13 residues long. Germline lookup yields CDR1 SGHAT and CDR2 FQNNGV. In nucleotides, the CDR3 is TGTGCCAGCAGACATAGGACAGGGGGTGAAGCTTTCTTT. It specifies CASRHRTGGEAFF.

Remarks on this clone: This CDR3 is also generated by other DNA sequences in the sample. The chain couples TRBV18 to TRBJ1-2, with D possibly being TRBD1 (5 bases). Trimming removed 2 bases at V and 3 bases at J, with 7 bases between. The germline CDR1 and CDR2 sequences are KGHSH and LQKENI. CDR3 length: 13 residues. CDR3 in amino acids: CASSPLGDYGYTF. The CDR3 DNA reads TGTGCCAGCTCACCATTGGGGGACTATGGCTACACCTTC.

This clone has only one observation. The same CDR3 arises from other DNA sequences in this sample as well. This chain joins TRBV28 and TRBJ2-1; 11 nucleotides agree with TRBD2. With V trimmed by 9 bases and J by 4 bases, 2 bases remained unmatched. The germline gives CDR1 MDHEN, CDR2 SYDVKM. This CDR3 is built from 13 residues. This chain's CDR3 is CASGTSGYNEQFF. The CDR3, as DNA: TGTGCCAGTGGGACTAGCGGATACAATGAGCAGTTCTTC.

The CDR3 bases are TGTGCCAGCAGCTTATCCGCACCAACAGAGCAGTATTTT. Translated, it gives CASSLSAPTEQYF. The chain uses TRBV7-6 and TRBJ2-3; the D is unclear. The CDR3 spans 13 residues. Looked up from germline, CDR1 is SGHVS and CDR2 is FNYEAQ. The germline V and J ends were trimmed by 2 bases and 11 bases, with 14 bases remaining between them.

The chain employs TRBV11-2 and TRBJ2-2; the match to TRBD2 covers 9 bases. CDR1 is SGHAT and CDR2 is FQNNGV in the germline V gene. V shed 6 bases, J shed 5 bases, and the junction held 7 bases outside the gene matches. This CDR3 contains 15 residues. The DNA for the CDR3 is TGTGCCAGCAGAAACCCGACTAGCGGAACCGGGGAGCTGTTTTTT. This translates into CASRNPTSGTGELFF.

The chain links TRBV4-3 to TRBJ2-1, with D unclear. The germline V gene has CDR1 LGHNA and CDR2 YSLEER. The V gene lost 0 bases and the J gene lost 7 bases, with 7 bases spanning the gap. The CDR3 extends over 13 amino acids. DNA of the CDR3: TGCGCCAGCAGCCAAGACAAGTCAAATGAGCAGTTCTTC. Translating gives CASSQDKSNEQFF.

Note on this clone: The germline gene is not matched at one end of the junction; a read error may be the cause. The gene calls are TRBV7-7 and TRBJ2-5, with no clear D. The CDR3 has 11 amino acids. CDR1 and CDR2 from the germline V gene are SSHAT and FNYEAQ (reference sequence). DNA for the CDR3: TGTGCTAGCAGCTTAGTTCCGACCCAGTACTTC. This codes for CASSLVPTQYF.

CDR3 sequence: CASSLVAGSLYEQYF. CDR3 sequence (DNA): TGTGCCAGCAGCTTAGTGGCAGGCTCCCTTTACGAGCAGTACTTC. This sequence joins TRBV7-2 and TRBJ2-7; D gene ambiguous. The CDR3 runs 15 residues. CDR1 and CDR2 (germline): SGHTA, FQGNSA. Trimming removed 1 base from V and 4 bases from J, with 14 bases in between.

About this clone itself: The identical CDR3 is also encoded by other nucleotide sequences in the sample. V is TRBV5-1 and J is TRBJ2-5; tentative D call: TRBD1 (5 bases). The germline gives CDR1 SGHRS, CDR2 YFSETQ. The germline V and J ends were trimmed by 0 bases and 4 bases, with 10 bases remaining between them. The CDR3 has 14 amino acids. The CDR3 protein is CASSLEGVGETQYF. DNA for the CDR3: TGCGCCAGCAGCTTGGAAGGGGTCGGAGAGACCCAGTACTTC.

This chain links TRBV5-4 with TRBJ2-7; a possible D gene is TRBD1 (6 bases). Germline loops: CDR1 SGHNT, CDR2 YYREEE (reference sequence). The germline V and J ends were trimmed by 1 base and 6 bases, with 11 bases remaining between them. The CDR3 totals 13 residues. DNA of the CDR3: TGTGCCAGCAGCTTGACAGGGTATTCCGAGCAGTACTTC. Protein sequence: CASSLTGYSEQYF.

The CDR3 coding sequence is TGTGCCAGCAGGGGGAGGGAATCCCCTAATCAGCCCCAGCATTTT. Its protein product is CASRGRESPNQPQHF. V is TRBV6-6 and J is TRBJ1-5; D remains ambiguous. CDR3 length equals 15 residues. Trimming removed 6 bases at V and 4 bases at J, with 16 bases between. Per germline, CDR1 MNHNY and CDR2 SVGAGI (reference sequence).

The gene calls are TRBV27 and TRBJ2-5; 8 positions agree with TRBD1. Germline CDR1 reads MNHEY; CDR2 reads SMNVEV (reference sequence). V trimming: 6 bases; J trimming: 5 bases; junction bases outside the gene matches: 11. The CDR3 covers 15 residues. Here the CDR3 reads CASRIPGQGVETQYF. The CDR3 coding sequence is TGTGCCAGCAGGATACCCGGACAGGGTGTCGAGACCCAGTACTTC.

V usage is TRBV19 and J usage is TRBJ2-3, with D possibly being TRBD2 (6 bases). The CDR3 has 14 amino acids. From germline, CDR1 is LNHDA and CDR2 SQIVND (reference sequence). V was pared by 8 bases and J by 5 bases, with 17 bases between. The CDR3 region has the DNA TGTGCCAGTCGTCGCGAGACTAGTGGAGATACGCAGTATTTT. It translates to CASRRETSGDTQYF.

V is TRBV19 and J is TRBJ1-2; D possibly corresponds to TRBD1 (5 bases). Germline CDR1 and CDR2: LNHDA and SQIVND (reference sequence). The CDR3 has 14 amino acids. The V and J ends lost 6 bases and 6 bases respectively, with 17 bases between them. CDR3: CASRTLGETHGYTF. The CDR3 nucleotides read TGTGCCAGTAGAACGCTGGGGGAGACTCATGGCTACACCTTC.

The chain links TRBV11-2 to TRBJ2-2; a weak D match, TRBD1 (5 bases). The germline gives CDR1 SGHAT, CDR2 FQNNGV. V lost 2 bases and J 6 bases, leaving 10 bases between the germline ends. The CDR3 covers 14 residues. In DNA form, the CDR3 reads TGTGCCAGCAGCTTAACGACAGTTGCCGGGGAGCTGTTTTTT. Protein sequence: CASSLTTVAGELFF.

V gene TRBV19 combines with J gene TRBJ2-2; TRBD2 might be the D (6 bases). The CDR3 consists of 15 residues. The germline V gene has CDR1 LNHDA and CDR2 SQIVND (reference sequence). The V end was cut by 9 bases, the J end by 0 bases, with 14 bases between. CDR3 amino acids: CASRTRGSNTGELFF. CDR3 DNA sequence: TGTGCCAGCAGAACGCGGGGATCGAACACCGGGGAGCTGTTTTTT.

The chain carries TRBV5-1 and TRBJ2-3; 9 bases line up with TRBD2. V trimming: 4 bases; J trimming: 1 base; junction bases outside the gene matches: 7. The CDR3 is 16 amino acids. Per the germline V gene, CDR1 is SGHRS and CDR2 is YFSETQ. CDR3 in DNA: TGCGCCAGCAGCCTCACATTAGCGGGAGGCACAGATACGCAGTATTTT. Amino acids: CASSLTLAGGTDTQYF.

This sequence joins TRBV4-1 and TRBJ2-4; TRBD1 matches at 7 bases. CDR3 length equals 21 residues. Germline V CDR1 and CDR2: MGHRA, YSYEKL. V dropped 0 bases and J dropped 13; count of bases not matched to a gene: 30. Here the CDR3 DNA reads TGCGCCAGCAGCCAAGAAGCCGAGACAGGGCTCGCTTTCGGGACCCCGAGGACACAGTACTTC. Residues: CASSQEAETGLAFGTPRTQYF.

This rearrangement joins TRBV2 to TRBJ2-1, with D maybe TRBD2 (6 bases). V lost 5 bases, J lost 4 bases, and 12 bases lay in between. This CDR3 region has 14 residues. Germline V gives CDR1 SNHLY, CDR2 FYNNEI. The CDR3 DNA is TGTGCCAGCAGTTGGGAGGCCCTTTACAATGAGCAGTTCTTC. Protein product: CASSWEALYNEQFF.

The rearrangement joins TRBV28 to TRBJ2-1; 9 bases align to TRBD2. Germline CDR1 and CDR2: MDHEN and SYDVKM. The CDR3 has 18 residues. V shed 3 bases, J shed 6 bases, and the junction held 15 bases outside the gene matches. The CDR3 nucleotides read TGTGCCAGCAGTTTGTGGCAGGGACTCGCGGGAGGGAGCAATGAGCAGTTCTTC. Its translation: CASSLWQGLAGGSNEQFF. The whole variable domain, filled in from reference TRBV28 and TRBJ2-1, reads DVKVTQSSRYLVKRTGEKVFLECVQDMDHENMFWYRQDPGLGLRLIYFSYDVKMKEKGDIPEGYSVSREKKERFSLILESASTNQTSMYLCASSLWQGLAGGSNEQFFGPGTRLTVL.

In nucleotides, the CDR3 is TGCGCCAGCAGTGATAGAGGGGCGGCCGCTTTCTTT. Its translation: CASSDRGAAAFF. The chain employs TRBV10-1 and TRBJ1-1; a weak D match, TRBD1 (5 bases). V was pared by 3 bases and J by 11 bases, with 13 bases between. CDR1 is WNHNN, CDR2 SYGVQD, per germline (reference sequence). The CDR3 extends over 12 amino acids.